This TCR beta chain was sequenced in a study of T-cell memory formation after mild COVID-19. CDR1 is MNHNS and CDR2 is SASEGT in the germline V gene. The CDR3 length is 11 residues. The V end was cut by 4 bases, the J end by 6 bases, with 7 bases between. A few counts support this clonotype. Antigen: not known. Study-level points and caveats: Contracting clones localized mainly to CM and EM when CD4+ and mainly to EMRA when CD8+.

TCRdb passed the 5' RACE reads through MiXCR, listing each CDR3 protein once. This sample has approximately 230,000 distinct CDR3 sequences, with about a sixth found just once. The source of this sequence is a man in his late teens or twenties who had mild COVID-19 (a few samples of this study predate the infection). Cell type and time point are not known. Sequencing input: PBMCs or a T cell subset sorted from them (not recorded which). The chain links TRBV6-1 to TRBJ2-7; D is unresolved. The CDR3 sequence: CASSGYSEQYF. Here the CDR3 DNA reads TGTGCCAGCAGTGGTTATTCCGAGCAGTACTTC.